The entry below describes one TCR beta chain. This entry belongs to a study of blood T cell repertoires in COVID-19. Study information: The United States, Italy and Spain were the sources of the acute and convalescent COVID-19 samples. The cDNA or gDNA used as material had been derived from T cells, B-cell-depleted T cells, or PBMCs.

Under the authors' procedure: Researchers report that nucleated cell counts were estimated from reference gene primer amplification. Profiled with immunoSEQ multiplex PCR; TCRdb holds only in-frame clones, not every one. The V and J calls and the clone size are those of that table, but D and trimming were determined from the DNA. Of 150,000 to 180,000 clones detected, around 89% appear once; the ten largest clones hold about 15%. The CDR3 extends over 16 amino acids. Unmatched junction bases numbered 10, after V lost 3 bases and J lost 6 bases. Germline assignment: CDR1 KGHSH and CDR2 LQKENI. The sequenced sample consisted of peripheral blood. The origin of this receptor is a woman in her thirties or forties with acute or convalescent COVID-19. The J gene is TRBJ2-1, the V gene TRBV18, with 8 positions matching TRBD1. Written as DNA, the CDR3 is TGTGCCAGCTCACCGAACCTACGGGACAGGTCCAATGAGCAGTTCTTC. This codes for CASSPNLRDRSNEQFF.